This TCR beta chain was retrieved from a study of T cells in Graves' hyperthyroidism and ophthalmopathy. V lost 2 bases, J lost 0 bases, and 5 bases stayed unmatched. The CDR3 extends over 16 amino acids. Per germline, CDR1 SGHVS and CDR2 FNYEAQ. Graves' hyperthyroidism without ophthalmopathy progression within 18 months was termed stable. Hyperthyroidism had been newly diagnosed in patients aged 18 to 65, and its duration was under 2 months. Patients showing uncontrolled infection, other autoimmune disease, pregnancy or lactation were ineligible. Using RNA transcripts as the source, TCR beta CDR3 regions were amplified. The HTBI set primed first-round TCR CDR3 RT-PCR. TCRdb re-called the multiplex PCR reads through MiXCR, storing one row per CDR3 protein. The data contain 500,000 to 750,000 distinct CDR3 sequences, 46% of them seen just once; the ten biggest clones take up around 7.7%. This clonotype was seen ten or more times.

Sequencing input: peripheral blood or thyroid tissue (not recorded which). The TCR sequence derives from a woman younger than 35 with Graves' hyperthyroidism. The chain joins TRBV7-6 to TRBJ1-1; 8 nucleotides align to TRBD1. In DNA, the CDR3 is TGTGCCAGCAGCTTACAGGGGGCGGGGATGAACACTGAAGCTTTCTTT. Encoded protein: CASSLQGAGMNTEAFF. Based on the CDR3 plus reference TRBV7-6 and TRBJ1-1, the full variable domain is GAGVSQSPRYKVTKRGQDVALRCDPISGHVSLYWYRQALGQGPEFLTYFNYEAQQDKSGLPNDRFSAERPEGSISTLTIQRTEQRDSAMYRCASSLQGAGMNTEAFFGQGTRLTVV.